The 27 T cell receptor beta chains reported below all come from one sample, sequenced in a study of beta chain features in type 1 diabetes (dated by TCRdb to 2017 to 2018). General study outcomes and caveats: Type 1 diabetes patients showed a moderate but significant shortening of TCRB CDR3 length in all four CD4+ subsets.

Receptor amplification or capture employed the immunoSEQ multiplex PCR assay. The entire amount of isolated RNA was reverse transcribed using the High Capacity cDNA Reverse Transcription Kit, so the sequenced TCRB transcripts were expressed ones. Sourced from immuneACCESS, this table was stored by TCRdb with only in-frame sequences that have V and J called. A share of the clones is absent; for the studies checked, an unresolved V gene accounts for under half, and the remainder has no known explanation. Within this sample are 50,000 or so clones, with under 50% of them counted one time only. The ten largest clones capture roughly 1.4% of the sample. No antigen is known for these receptors. Material for sequencing was Tregs from blood. The intended sense of this specimen's cell subset or site label: regulatory CD4+ T cells. These receptors originate from a young man with type 1 diabetes.

This chain uses TRBV7-2 with TRBJ1-2; TRBD1 matches at 8 bases. This CDR3 comprises 14 residues. Germline V CDR1 and CDR2: SGHTA, FQGNSA. After removal of 5 bases from V and 3 bases from J, the junction contained 5 bases not matched to a gene. The CDR3 DNA reads as TGTGCCAGCAGCCCCGGACAGGGATACTATGGCTACACCTTC. It codes for CASSPGQGYYGYTF.

The CDR3 DNA reads as TGTGCCAGCAGTTTATTGGTAGGGAGTGCTGCTTTCTTT. Its protein product is CASSLLVGSAAFF. The chain combines TRBV27 with TRBJ1-1, with no clear D. The CDR3 contains 13 residues. V was clipped by 1 base and J by 11 bases, with 14 bases between them. Germline V lookup: CDR1 MNHEY, CDR2 SMNVEV (reference sequence).

The CDR3 region has the DNA TGCGCCAGCAGCTTGGCCGGGACAGGGCACGAGCAGTACTTC. Translation: CASSLAGTGHEQYF. This chain links TRBV5-1 with TRBJ2-7; 9 bases align to TRBD1. Looked up from germline, CDR1 is SGHRS and CDR2 is YFSETQ. V lost 0 bases, J lost 5 bases, and 3 bases stayed unmatched. The length of the CDR3 is 14 residues. Drawing the rest from reference TRBV5-1 and TRBJ2-7, the complete variable domain is KAGVTQTPRYLIKTRGQQVTLSCSPISGHRSVSWYQQTPGQGLQFLFEYFSETQRNKGNFPGRFSGRQFSNSRSEMNVSTLELGDSALYLCASSLAGTGHEQYFGPGTRLTVT.

There are a few counts of this clone. The V and J genes are TRBV29-1 and TRBJ1-1; weak D call: TRBD1 (5 bases). The germline V gene encodes CDR1 SQVTM and CDR2 ANQGSEA. The CDR3 has 13 residues. With 5 bases removed from V and 10 bases from J, the gap between germline ends came to 20 bases. The CDR3, as DNA: TGCAGCGTTCTCCGGGGGACCCAACTCGGAGCTTTCTTT. Translation gives CSVLRGTQLGAFF.

Concerning this clone: Other DNA variants within this sample encode the same CDR3. This chain's CDR3 is CASSQETGDGYTF. The CDR3 DNA reads TGCGCCAGCAGCCAAGAAACAGGTGATGGCTACACCTTC. This chain uses TRBV4-3 with TRBJ1-2; possible D gene TRBD1, 5 bases. Trimming removed 0 bases at V and 6 bases at J, with 8 bases between. CDR1 and CDR2 from the germline V gene are LGHNA and YSLEER. The CDR3 contains 13 residues.

V usage is TRBV6-5 and J usage is TRBJ1-1, with D perhaps matching TRBD1 (5 bases). The CDR3 sequence is 14 residues long. V dropped 6 bases and J dropped 1 base, with 12 bases sitting between them. Germline CDR1 reads MNHEY; CDR2 reads SVGAGI. The CDR3: CASRPGRWNTEAFF. The CDR3 bases are TGTGCCAGCAGGCCAGGGAGGTGGAACACTGAAGCTTTCTTT.

There are a few counts of this clone. The chain links TRBV5-1 to TRBJ2-7; the D gene is possibly TRBD1 (7 bases). In germline, CDR1 is SGHRS, CDR2 YFSETQ. The CDR3 covers 17 residues. V was cut by 4 bases and J by 3 bases, with 23 bases left in between. The CDR3 nucleotides are TGCGCCAGCAGCGTTGGACTAACCGGGACAGTTCTCTACGAGCAGTACTTC. Its protein is CASSVGLTGTVLYEQYF.

In this sample, this clone turned up a few times. This chain connects TRBV2 to TRBJ2-1, with TRBD2 matching over 7 bases. The CDR3 loop spans 13 amino acids. V lost 6 bases, J lost 5 bases, and 4 bases stayed unmatched. Germline values: CDR1 SNHLY, CDR2 FYNNEI. This CDR3 reads CASSQRENNEQFF. CDR3 DNA sequence: TGTGCCAGCAGCCAGCGGGAAAACAATGAGCAGTTCTTC.

This clone was seen a handful of times. V usage is TRBV7-3 and J usage is TRBJ1-1; 7 bases are a match to TRBD1. The CDR3 is 13 amino acids. The V gene's germline CDR1 is SGHTA and CDR2 FQGTGA. V shed 1 base and J 11 bases; nucleotides not matched to a gene: 7. CDR3 sequence reads: CASSLNPQGKAFF. The CDR3 DNA reads TGTGCCAGCAGCTTAAATCCACAGGGGAAGGCTTTCTTT.

The chain links TRBV4-2 to TRBJ2-1; 7 bases agree with TRBD2. In germline, CDR1 is LGHNA, CDR2 YNFKEQ. CDR3 length: 14 residues. V shed 0 bases, J shed 5 bases, and the junction held 1 base outside the gene matches. The CDR3 DNA reads as TGTGCCAGCAGCCAAGATGCGGGGGACAATGAGCAGTTCTTC. Its protein product is CASSQDAGDNEQFF.

Only a few counts were recorded for this clone. Its ends do not fully match the called genes, so a read error is possible. The chain joins TRBV7-7 to TRBJ2-1; TRBD1 might be the D (5 bases). Germline-derived CDR1 and CDR2 are SSHAT and FNYEAQ (reference sequence). This CDR3 is built from 13 residues. The CDR3 sequence: CASSPGQYNEQFF. The CDR3 DNA reads TGTGCTAGCAGCCCAGGGCAGTACAATGAGCAGTTCTTC. The full variable domain, its missing parts supplied by reference TRBV7-7 and TRBJ2-1, is GAGVSQSPRYKVTKRGQDVTLRCDPISSHATLYWYQQALGQGPEFLTYFNYEAQPDKSGLPSDRFSAERPEGSISTLTIQRTEQRDSAMYRCASSPGQYNEQFFGPGTRLTVL.

The chain employs TRBV7-8 and TRBJ2-3, with 10 positions matching TRBD1. The CDR3 consists of 15 residues. After removal of 6 bases from V and 4 bases from J, the junction contained 7 bases not matched to a gene. Germline CDR1 reads SGHVS; CDR2 reads FQNEAQ. The CDR3 DNA follows: TGTGCCAGCAGTTCGATCGGGACAGGGGCAGATACGCAGTATTTT. It translates to CASSSIGTGADTQYF.

The J gene is TRBJ2-5, the V gene TRBV7-2, with 7 bases aligning to TRBD2. Germline V gene sequence: CDR1 SGHTA, CDR2 FQGNSA. The V gene end was trimmed by 2 bases and the J gene end by 0 bases; junction bases not matched to a gene: 6. The CDR3 is 16 residues long. In DNA form, the CDR3 reads TGTGCCAGCAGCTTAATGGGCGGGGGTAACCAAGAGACCCAGTACTTC. It translates to CASSLMGGGNQETQYF.

The chain couples TRBV7-9 to TRBJ2-2; 9 nucleotides match TRBD2. The V and J ends lost 5 bases and 10 bases, in that order; junction bases with no gene match: 8. The germline CDR1 and CDR2 sequences are SEHNR and FQNEAQ (reference sequence). CDR3 length equals 14 residues. This chain's CDR3 is CASSQDLAGKELFF. In DNA, the CDR3 is TGTGCCAGCAGCCAGGATCTAGCGGGAAAGGAGCTGTTTTTT.

In its sample, this clone was seen a few times. V and J are TRBV7-3 and TRBJ2-2; 10 nucleotides align to TRBD2. Germline V gives CDR1 SGHTA, CDR2 FQGTGA. V gave up 4 bases and J gave up 2 bases; unmatched junction bases: 10. The CDR3 consists of 18 residues. The CDR3 nucleotides read TGTGCCAGCAGCTCGTATAGCGGGAGGATTGCTAACACCGGGGAGCTGTTTTTT. Encoded protein: CASSSYSGRIANTGELFF.

V and J are TRBV23-1 and TRBJ1-1; tentatively, D is TRBD1 (6 bases). TRBV23-1 is sorted into the ORF group, with uncertain function. The CDR3 is 14 residues long. Trimming shortened V by 7 bases and J by 1 base, and 13 bases separated the two germline ends. Written as DNA, the CDR3 is TGCGCCAGCATCCCAACAGGGTGGAACACTGAAGCTTTCTTT. This gives the protein CASIPTGWNTEAFF.

The V call is TRBV4-1, the J call TRBJ1-2; the match to TRBD1 covers 8 bases. J lost 6 bases, V lost 0 bases, and 9 bases had no gene match. The CDR3 is 16 residues long. Germline-derived CDR1 and CDR2 are MGHRA and YSYEKL. CDR3 region: CASSQDPRDRGNGYTF. As DNA, the CDR3 is TGCGCCAGCAGCCAAGACCCCCGCGACAGGGGAAATGGCTACACCTTC.

This clone was counted a single time. The chain carries TRBV6-6 and TRBJ2-5, with 8 positions matching TRBD1. With 5 bases clipped from V and 5 bases from J, the junction kept 7 bases outside the gene matches. The CDR3 totals 14 residues. Germline-derived CDR1 and CDR2 are MNHNY and SVGAGI (reference sequence). CDR3 region: CASSPQGARETQYF. In nucleotides, the CDR3 is TGTGCCAGCAGTCCCCAGGGGGCGCGGGAGACCCAGTACTTC.

This clone appeared a few times. V usage is TRBV4-3 and J usage is TRBJ2-6; D remains ambiguous. Trimming pared 3 bases from V and 2 bases from J, leaving 5 bases between. From germline, CDR1 is LGHNA and CDR2 YSLEER. The CDR3 has 14 residues. The CDR3 loop reads CASSQIAGANVLTF. The CDR3 region has the DNA TGCGCCAGCAGCCAGATAGCTGGGGCCAACGTCCTGACTTTC.

The genes are TRBV5-1 and TRBJ2-7, with 9 bases that match TRBD2. Per the germline V gene, CDR1 is SGHRS and CDR2 is YFSETQ. Unmatched junction bases numbered 6, after V lost 1 base and J lost 1 base. The CDR3 covers 16 residues. CDR3 DNA: TGCGCCAGCAGCTTGACGCGGGGGGGGAATTCCTACGAGCAGTACTTC. Its translation is CASSLTRGGNSYEQYF.

This clone was observed a few times. This chain joins TRBV7-2 and TRBJ2-7; a weak D match, TRBD1 (5 bases). The length of the CDR3 is 14 residues. Trimming took 3 bases from V and 0 from J, leaving 9 bases between them. The V gene's germline CDR1 is SGHTA and CDR2 FQGNSA. CDR3: CASSLSTGSYEQYF. The CDR3 DNA is TGTGCCAGCAGCTTGTCCACAGGCTCCTACGAGCAGTACTTC.

The rearrangement links TRBV7-2 to TRBJ2-7, with 8 nucleotides matching TRBD1. CDR3 length equals 14 residues. J lost 6 bases, V lost 4 bases, and 8 bases had no gene match. Germline CDR1 SGHTA, CDR2 FQGNSA. CDR3 DNA: TGTGCCAGCAGCTCAGCAGGGGGCCAGGGCGAGCAGTACTTC. Translated, it gives CASSSAGGQGEQYF. Variable domain in full (rest from reference TRBV7-2 and TRBJ2-7): GAGVSQSPSNKVTEKGKDVELRCDPISGHTALYWYRQSLGQGLEFLIYFQGNSAPDKSGLPSDRFSAERTGGSVSTLTIQRTQQEDSAVYLCASSSAGGQGEQYFGPGTRLTVT.

This chain connects TRBV4-3 to TRBJ2-3, with 12 bases identical to TRBD2. J gave up 4 bases and V 0 bases, and 2 bases lay outside the gene matches. This CDR3 is 16 amino acids long. The germline V gene encodes CDR1 LGHNA and CDR2 YSLEER. CDR3 in DNA: TGCGCCAGCAGCCAAGATCCTAGCGGGAGGGCAGATACGCAGTATTTT. This codes for CASSQDPSGRADTQYF.

This clone was seen a few times. The chain carries TRBV2 and TRBJ2-1, with 14 bases that match TRBD2. CDR3 length: 16 residues. V lost 2 bases and J lost 8; bases outside the gene matches: 5. Germline V gene lookup returns CDR1 SNHLY and CDR2 FYNNEI. The CDR3 region is CASSERLAGGGDEQFF. CDR3 bases: TGTGCCAGCAGTGAAAGACTAGCGGGAGGGGGGGATGAGCAGTTCTTC. The full variable domain, in which reference TRBV2 and TRBJ2-1 provide the parts outside the CDR3, is EPEVTQTPSHQVTQMGQEVILRCVPISNHLYFYWYRQILGQKVEFLVSFYNNEISEKSEIFDDQFSVERPDGSNFTLKIRSTKLEDSAMYFCASSERLAGGGDEQFFGPGTRLTVL.

A few counts support this clone. The chain couples TRBV6-6 to TRBJ1-4; D possibly corresponds to TRBD1 (6 bases). Germline-derived CDR1 and CDR2 are MNHNY and SVGAGI (reference sequence). The CDR3 is made up of 12 amino acids. Deletions cut 9 bases from V and 10 bases from J, with 15 bases between. CDR3: CASRPQGGKLFF. CDR3 nucleotide sequence: TGTGCCAGTCGTCCACAGGGTGGAAAACTGTTTTTT.

The J gene is TRBJ2-3, the V gene TRBV2, with D tentatively TRBD1 (5 bases). Trimming cost V 8 bases and J 1 base, with 10 bases left between them. The CDR3 covers 13 residues. Germline CDR1 and CDR2: SNHLY and FYNNEI. The chain's CDR3 is CASRTSGTDTQYF. CDR3 DNA: TGTGCCAGCCGGACATCGGGCACAGATACGCAGTATTTT.

Comments on this clone: One junction end does not reproduce the germline sequence, and a read error may be involved. The CDR3 is CASSVNAGDTKNIRYF. DNA of the CDR3: TGTGCCAGCAGTGTGAATGCGGGAGACACCAAAAACATTCGGTACTTC. The chain links TRBV6-4 to TRBJ2-4; 7 bases line up with TRBD2. CDR1 is MRHNA, CDR2 SNTAGT, per germline. The CDR3 has 16 residues.